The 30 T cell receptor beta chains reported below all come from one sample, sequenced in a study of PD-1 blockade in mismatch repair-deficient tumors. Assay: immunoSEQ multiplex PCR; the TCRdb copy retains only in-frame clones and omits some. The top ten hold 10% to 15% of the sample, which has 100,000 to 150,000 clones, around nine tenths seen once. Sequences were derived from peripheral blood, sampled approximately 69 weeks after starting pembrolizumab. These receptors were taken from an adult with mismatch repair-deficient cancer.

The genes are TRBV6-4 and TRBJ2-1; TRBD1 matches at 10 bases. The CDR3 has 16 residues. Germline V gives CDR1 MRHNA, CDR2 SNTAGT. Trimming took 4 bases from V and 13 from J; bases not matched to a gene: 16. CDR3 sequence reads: CASSVTGTGAASSQFF. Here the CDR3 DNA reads TGTGCCAGCAGTGTAACCGGGACAGGGGCCGCCTCGTCACAGTTCTTC.

The CDR3: CASSRLGTDGTDTQYF. The DNA for the CDR3 is TGCGCCAGCAGCCGTTTGGGGACAGACGGCACAGATACGCAGTATTTT. The rearrangement uses TRBV4-3 and TRBJ2-3, with 7 bases that match TRBD1. Germline V gene data show CDR1 as LGHNA and CDR2 as YSLEER. The V gene end was trimmed by 4 bases and the J gene end by 1 base; junction bases not matched to a gene: 8. This CDR3 region has 16 residues.

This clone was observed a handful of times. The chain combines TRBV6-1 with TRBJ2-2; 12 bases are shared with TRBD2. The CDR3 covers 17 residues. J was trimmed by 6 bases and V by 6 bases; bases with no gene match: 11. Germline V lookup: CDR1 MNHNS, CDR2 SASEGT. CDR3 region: CASRETSGRPGAGELFF. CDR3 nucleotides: TGTGCCAGCAGGGAAACTAGCGGGAGGCCGGGAGCCGGGGAGCTGTTTTTT.

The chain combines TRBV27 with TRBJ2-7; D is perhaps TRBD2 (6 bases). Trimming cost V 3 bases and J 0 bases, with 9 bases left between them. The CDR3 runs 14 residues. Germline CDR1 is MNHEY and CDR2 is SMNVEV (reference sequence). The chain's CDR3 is CASSFAGSSYEQYF. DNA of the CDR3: TGTGCCAGCAGTTTTGCGGGGAGCTCCTACGAGCAGTACTTC.

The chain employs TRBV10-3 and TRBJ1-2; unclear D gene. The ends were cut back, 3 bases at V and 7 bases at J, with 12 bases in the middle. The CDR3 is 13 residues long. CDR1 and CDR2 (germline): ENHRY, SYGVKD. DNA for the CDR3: TGTGCCATCAGTGACCGTGGGCGGCGTGGCTACACCTTC. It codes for CAISDRGRRGYTF.

The CDR3 is CASSPGLAGALYNEQFF. DNA of the CDR3: TGTGCCAGCAGCCCGGGACTAGCGGGAGCTCTTTACAATGAGCAGTTCTTC. V and J are TRBV5-5 and TRBJ2-1, with 14 bases matching TRBD2. This CDR3 has 17 amino acids. The V segment lost 4 bases and the J segment 4 bases; nucleotides outside the gene matches: 7. Germline values: CDR1 SGHKS, CDR2 YYEKEE (reference sequence).

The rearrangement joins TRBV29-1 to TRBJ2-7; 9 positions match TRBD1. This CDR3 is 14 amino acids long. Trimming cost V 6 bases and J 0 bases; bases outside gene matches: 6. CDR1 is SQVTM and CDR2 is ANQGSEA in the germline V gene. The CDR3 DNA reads TGCAGCGTGGGGGACAGGGACCGCTCCTACGAGCAGTACTTC. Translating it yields CSVGDRDRSYEQYF.

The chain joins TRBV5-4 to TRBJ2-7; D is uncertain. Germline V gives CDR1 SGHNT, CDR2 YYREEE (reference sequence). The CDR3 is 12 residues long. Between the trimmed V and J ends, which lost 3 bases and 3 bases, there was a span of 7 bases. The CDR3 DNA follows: TGTGCCAGCAGCTCTGCTAGCTACGAGCAGTACTTC. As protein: CASSSASYEQYF.

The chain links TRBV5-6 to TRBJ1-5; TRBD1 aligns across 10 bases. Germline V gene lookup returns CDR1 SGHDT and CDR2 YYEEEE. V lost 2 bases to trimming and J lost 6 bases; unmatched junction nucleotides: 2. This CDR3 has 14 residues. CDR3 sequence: CASSFGTGAQPQHF. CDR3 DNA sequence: TGTGCCAGCAGCTTCGGGACAGGGGCTCAGCCCCAGCATTTT.

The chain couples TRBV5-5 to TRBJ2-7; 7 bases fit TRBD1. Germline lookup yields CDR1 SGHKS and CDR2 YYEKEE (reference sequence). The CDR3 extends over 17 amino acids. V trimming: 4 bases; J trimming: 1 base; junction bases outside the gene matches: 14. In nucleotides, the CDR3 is TGTGCCAGCAGCCTGCGGGTTGAGGGGGCTGCTTCCTACGAGCAGTACTTC. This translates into CASSLRVEGAASYEQYF.

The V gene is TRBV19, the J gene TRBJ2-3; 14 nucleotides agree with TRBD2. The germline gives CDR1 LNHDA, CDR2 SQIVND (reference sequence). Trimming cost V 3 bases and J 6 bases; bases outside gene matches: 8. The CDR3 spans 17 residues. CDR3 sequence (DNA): TGTGCCAGTAGTATCCCGACTAGCGGGAGGGCTGGGGATACGCAGTATTTT. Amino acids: CASSIPTSGRAGDTQYF.

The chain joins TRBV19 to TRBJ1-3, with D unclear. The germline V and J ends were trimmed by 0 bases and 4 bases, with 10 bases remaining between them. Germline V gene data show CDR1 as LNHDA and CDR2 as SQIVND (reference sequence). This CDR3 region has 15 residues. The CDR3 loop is CASSIDPGRGNTIYF. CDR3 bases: TGTGCCAGTAGTATAGATCCGGGCAGGGGAAACACCATATATTTT.

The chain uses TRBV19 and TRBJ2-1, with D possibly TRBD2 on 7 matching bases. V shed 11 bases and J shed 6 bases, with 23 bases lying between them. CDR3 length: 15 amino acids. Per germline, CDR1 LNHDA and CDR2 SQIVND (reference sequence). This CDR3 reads CASSKGEGRGNEQFF. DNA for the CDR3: TGTGCCTCAAGTAAGGGGGAGGGACGGGGCAATGAGCAGTTCTTC.

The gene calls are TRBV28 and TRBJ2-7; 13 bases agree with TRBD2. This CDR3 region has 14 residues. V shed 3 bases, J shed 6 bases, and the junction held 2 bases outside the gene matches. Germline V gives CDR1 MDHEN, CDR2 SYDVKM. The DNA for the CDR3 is TGTGCCAGCAGTTTTGGGACTAGCGGGATCGAGCAGTACTTC. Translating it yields CASSFGTSGIEQYF.

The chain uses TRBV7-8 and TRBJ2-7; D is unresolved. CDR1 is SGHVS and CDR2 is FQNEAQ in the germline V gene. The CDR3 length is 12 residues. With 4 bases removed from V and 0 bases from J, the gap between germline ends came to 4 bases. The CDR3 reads CASSWSSYEQYF. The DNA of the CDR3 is TGTGCCAGCAGCTGGAGCTCCTACGAGCAGTACTTC.

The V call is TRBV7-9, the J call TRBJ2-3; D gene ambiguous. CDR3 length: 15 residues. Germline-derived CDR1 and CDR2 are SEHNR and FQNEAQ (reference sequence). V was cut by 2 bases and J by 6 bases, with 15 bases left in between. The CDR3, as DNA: TGTGCCAGCAGCTTATTACCAAAAAGGCACGATACGCAGTATTTT. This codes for CASSLLPKRHDTQYF. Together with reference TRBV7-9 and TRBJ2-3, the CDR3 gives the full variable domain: DTGVSQNPRHKITKRGQNVTFRCDPISEHNRLYWYRQTLGQGPEFLTYFQNEAQLEKSRLLSDRFSAERPKGSFSTLEIQRTEQGDSAMYLCASSLLPKRHDTQYFGPGTRLTVL.

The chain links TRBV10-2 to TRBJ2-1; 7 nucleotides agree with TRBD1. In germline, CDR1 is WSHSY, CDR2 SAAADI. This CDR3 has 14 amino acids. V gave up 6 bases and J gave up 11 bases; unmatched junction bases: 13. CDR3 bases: TGCGCCAGCAGCTCCCGGGACAGTAGGCTTCAGCAGTTCTTC. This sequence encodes CASSSRDSRLQQFF.

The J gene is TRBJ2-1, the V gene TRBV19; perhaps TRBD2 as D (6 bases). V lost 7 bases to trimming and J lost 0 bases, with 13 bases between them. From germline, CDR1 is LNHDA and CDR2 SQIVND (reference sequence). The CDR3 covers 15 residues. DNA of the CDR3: TGTGCCAGTACTAGCGACTACAGCTCCTACAATGAGCAGTTCTTC. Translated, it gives CASTSDYSSYNEQFF.

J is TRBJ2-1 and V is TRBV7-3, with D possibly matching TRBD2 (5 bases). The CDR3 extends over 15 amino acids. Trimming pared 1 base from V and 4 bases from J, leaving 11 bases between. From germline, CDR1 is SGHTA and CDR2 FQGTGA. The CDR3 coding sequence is TGTGCCAGCAGCTTAATCTCTAGCAGGTACAATGAGCAGTTCTTC. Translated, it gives CASSLISSRYNEQFF.

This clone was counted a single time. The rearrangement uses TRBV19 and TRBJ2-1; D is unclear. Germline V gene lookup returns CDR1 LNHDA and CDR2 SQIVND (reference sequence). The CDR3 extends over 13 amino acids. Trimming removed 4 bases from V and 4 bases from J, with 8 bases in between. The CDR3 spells CASSKGGYNEQFF. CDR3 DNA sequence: TGTGCCAGTAGTAAGGGTGGGTACAATGAGCAGTTCTTC.

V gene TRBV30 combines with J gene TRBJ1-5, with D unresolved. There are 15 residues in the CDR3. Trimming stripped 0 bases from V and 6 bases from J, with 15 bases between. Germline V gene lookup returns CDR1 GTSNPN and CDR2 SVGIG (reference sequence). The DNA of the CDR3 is TGTGCCTGGAGTGTACGGAGAGGTTCAGTTCAGCCCCAGCATTTT. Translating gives CAWSVRRGSVQPQHF. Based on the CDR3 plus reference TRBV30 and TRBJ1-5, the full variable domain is SQTIHQWPATLVQPVGSPLSLECTVEGTSNPNLYWYRQAAGRGLQLLFYSVGIGQISSEVPQNLSASRPQDRQFILSSKKLLLSDSGFYLCAWSVRRGSVQPQHFGDGTRLSIL.

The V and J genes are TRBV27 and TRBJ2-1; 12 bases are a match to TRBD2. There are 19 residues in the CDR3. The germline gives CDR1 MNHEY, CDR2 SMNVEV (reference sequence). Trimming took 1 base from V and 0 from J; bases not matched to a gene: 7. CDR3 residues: CASSLWASGRVSSYNEQFF. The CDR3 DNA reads TGTGCCAGCAGTTTATGGGCTAGCGGGAGGGTAAGCTCCTACAATGAGCAGTTCTTC.

CDR3 sequence: CASSDGTGANEQFF. CDR3 sequence (DNA): TGTGCCAGCAGTGACGGGACAGGGGCCAATGAGCAGTTCTTC. The chain links TRBV6-4 to TRBJ2-1, with 10 bases that match TRBD1. The trim removed 2 bases at V and 6 bases at J, leaving 1 base unmatched. Per germline, CDR1 MRHNA and CDR2 SNTAGT. The CDR3 loop spans 14 amino acids.

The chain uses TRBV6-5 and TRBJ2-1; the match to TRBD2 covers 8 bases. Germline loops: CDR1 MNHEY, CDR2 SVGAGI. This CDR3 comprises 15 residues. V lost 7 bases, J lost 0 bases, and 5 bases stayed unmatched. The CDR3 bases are TGTGCCAGCAAAGGCGGGAGGAGCTCCTACAATGAGCAGTTCTTC. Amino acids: CASKGGRSSYNEQFF.

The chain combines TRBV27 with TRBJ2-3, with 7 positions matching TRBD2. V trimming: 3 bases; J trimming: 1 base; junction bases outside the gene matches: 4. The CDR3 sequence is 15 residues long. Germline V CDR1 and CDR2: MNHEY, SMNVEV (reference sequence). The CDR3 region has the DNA TGTGCCAGCAGTTTGTGGGAGGGCGGCACAGATACGCAGTATTTT. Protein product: CASSLWEGGTDTQYF.

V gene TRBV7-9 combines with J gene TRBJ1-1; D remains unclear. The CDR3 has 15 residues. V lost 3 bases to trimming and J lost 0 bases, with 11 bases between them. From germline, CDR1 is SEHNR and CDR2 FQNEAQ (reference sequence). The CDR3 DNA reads TGTGCCAGCAGCTTTCGTAGGGAAATGAACACTGAAGCTTTCTTT. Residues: CASSFRREMNTEAFF.

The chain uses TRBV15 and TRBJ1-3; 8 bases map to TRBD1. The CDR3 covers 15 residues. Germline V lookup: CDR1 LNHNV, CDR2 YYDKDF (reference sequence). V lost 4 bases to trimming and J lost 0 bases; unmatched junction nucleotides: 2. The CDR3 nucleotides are TGTGCCACCAGCAAAGACAGGGGCTCTGGAAACACCATATATTTT. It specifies CATSKDRGSGNTIYF.

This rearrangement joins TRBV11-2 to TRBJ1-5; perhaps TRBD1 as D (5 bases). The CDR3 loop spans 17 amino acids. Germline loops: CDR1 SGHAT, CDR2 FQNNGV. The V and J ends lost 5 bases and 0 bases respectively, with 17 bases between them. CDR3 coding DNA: TGTGCCAGCAGCGTAAACCCGGGACCAAATAGCAATCAGCCCCAGCATTTT. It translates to CASSVNPGPNSNQPQHF.

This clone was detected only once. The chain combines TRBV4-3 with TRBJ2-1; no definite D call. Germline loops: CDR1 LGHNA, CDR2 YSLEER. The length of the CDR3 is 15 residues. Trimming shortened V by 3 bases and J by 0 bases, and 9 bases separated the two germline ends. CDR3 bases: TGCGCCAGCAGCCAGTCCTGGGGCTCCTACAATGAGCAGTTCTTC. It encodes CASSQSWGSYNEQFF.

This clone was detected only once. CDR3 coding DNA: TGTGCCTGGGGCCATAACAATGAGCAGTTCTTC. Translating gives CAWGHNNEQFF. V is TRBV30 and J is TRBJ2-1, with D unclear. The V gene lost 5 bases and the J gene lost 5 bases, with 7 bases spanning the gap. CDR3 length equals 11 residues. Germline values: CDR1 GTSNPN, CDR2 SVGIG (reference sequence).